This T cell receptor beta chain derives from a study of metastatic and nonmetastatic thyroid tumors. No patient had received any treatment before thyroid surgery. TCRdb re-called the PCR reads through MiXCR. Counted here are 45,000 or so clones, less than 4.5% occurring once; the ten biggest clones make up about a tenth. This CDR3 contains 13 residues. The germline gives CDR1 MNHNS, CDR2 SASEGT. This clone occurred many times. A much larger clone differs from this one at a single base, so this may be a read error. Other nucleotide sequences in the sample specify the same CDR3. The TCR originated in a female donor with papillary thyroid cancer or a benign thyroid nodule (not recorded which). Some clones in this sample may be carry-over from other donors' samples. The V gene is TRBV6-1, the J gene TRBJ2-5; 10 bases are a match to TRBD1. The sequenced material came from blood. In DNA, the CDR3 is TGCGCCAGCAGTGGGGGACAGGGGGAGACCCAGTACTTC. The encoded protein is CASSGGQGETQYF.